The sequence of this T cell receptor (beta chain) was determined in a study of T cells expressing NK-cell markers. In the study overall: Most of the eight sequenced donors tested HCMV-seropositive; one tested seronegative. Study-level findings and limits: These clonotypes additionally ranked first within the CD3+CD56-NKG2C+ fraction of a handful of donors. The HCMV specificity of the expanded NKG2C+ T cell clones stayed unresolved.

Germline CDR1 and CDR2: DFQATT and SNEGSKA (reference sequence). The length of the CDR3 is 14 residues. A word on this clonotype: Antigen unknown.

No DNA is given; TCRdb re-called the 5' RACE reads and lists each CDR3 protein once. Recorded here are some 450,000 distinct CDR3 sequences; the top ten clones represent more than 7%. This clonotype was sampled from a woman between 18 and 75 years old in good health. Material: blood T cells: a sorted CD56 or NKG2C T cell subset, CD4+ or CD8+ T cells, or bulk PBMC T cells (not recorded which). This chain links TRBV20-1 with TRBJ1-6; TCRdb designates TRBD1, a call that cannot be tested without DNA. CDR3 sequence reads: CSASLRGQISPLHF.